A single sample gave rise to the 20 T cell receptor beta chains below, sequenced in a study of blood T cell repertoires in COVID-19 (dated by TCRdb to the early 2020s). Receptor libraries were prepared by the immunoSEQ multiplex PCR assay. TCRdb's version of the immuneACCESS table is confined to in-frame rearrangements and falls short of the full clone set. An unresolved V gene accounts for under half of the shortfall where checked; the remainder is of unknown origin. This sample lists more than 100,000 clones; more than 70% were detected once. Jointly, the top ten make up approximately 13% of the sample. Specimen: peripheral blood. The source of these receptors is a woman aged 25 to 39 who had recovered from COVID-19.

This sequence joins TRBV13 and TRBJ1-5; maybe TRBD1 (5 bases). Trimming removed 8 bases from V and 9 bases from J, with 17 bases in between. The length of the CDR3 is 13 residues. Germline loops: CDR1 PRHDT, CDR2 FYEKMQ (reference sequence). The CDR3 here is CASGRGRNGPQHF. The CDR3 DNA sequence: TGTGCCAGCGGGAGGGGCCGTAATGGGCCCCAGCATTTT. Full variable domain (rest looked up from reference TRBV13 and TRBJ1-5): AAGVIQSPRHLIKEKRETATLKCYPIPRHDTVYWYQQGPGQDPQFLISFYEKMQSDKGSIPDRFSAQQFSDYHSELNMSSLELGDSALYFCASGRGRNGPQHFGDGTRLSIL.

The CDR3, as DNA: TGTGCCAGCAGCGAGTCCGGGGATCCTAACTATGGCTACACCTTC. Translation: CASSESGDPNYGYTF. J is TRBJ1-2 and V is TRBV7-2; D remains ambiguous. CDR3 length: 15 amino acids. V dropped 5 bases and J dropped 0 bases, with 13 bases sitting between them. The germline gives CDR1 SGHTA, CDR2 FQGNSA.

The chain employs TRBV14 and TRBJ1-2; D perhaps matches TRBD1 (6 bases). This CDR3 comprises 15 residues. Per the germline V gene, CDR1 is SGHDN and CDR2 is FVKESK. Trimming took off 0 bases at V and 7 bases at J, with 15 bases between the two ends. This CDR3 reads CASSQDRGGAFGYTF. The CDR3 DNA reads as TGTGCCAGCAGCCAAGATCGAGGGGGAGCGTTTGGCTACACCTTC.

V and J are TRBV19 and TRBJ2-1; 7 bases are shared with TRBD2. CDR1 LNHDA and CDR2 SQIVND come from the germline V gene (reference sequence). The ends lost 7 bases at V and 0 bases at J; junction bases unmatched: 18. The CDR3 length is 19 residues. CDR3 loop: CASKGGEVGPLSSYNEQFF. CDR3 sequence (DNA): TGTGCCAGTAAGGGAGGGGAAGTGGGGCCGTTGAGCTCCTACAATGAGCAGTTCTTC.

The DNA of the CDR3 is TGCGCCAGCAGCCTGGGAACAAGGGAGAATCAGCCCCAGCATTTT. This encodes CASSLGTRENQPQHF. The rearrangement joins TRBV5-1 to TRBJ1-5; D remains ambiguous. V was cut by 4 bases and J by 4 bases, with 15 bases left in between. Germline CDR1 and CDR2: SGHRS and YFSETQ. This CDR3 is 15 amino acids long.

The chain recombines TRBV3-1 (or the pseudogene TRBV3-2) with TRBJ2-5; D might be TRBD2 (6 bases). CDR1 and CDR2 from the germline V gene are LGHDT and YNNKEL (reference sequence). This CDR3 spans 14 amino acids. Deletions cut 3 bases from V and 4 bases from J, with 12 bases between. The chain's CDR3 is CASSHSGGGETQYF. The CDR3 bases are TGTGCCAGCAGCCATAGTGGGGGAGGAGAGACCCAGTACTTC.

DNA for the CDR3: TGCAGCGGACGGGACAGAACCTACTACGAGCAGTACTTC. Its protein is CSGRDRTYYEQYF. This chain connects TRBV29-1 to TRBJ2-7; 7 bases fit TRBD1. V shed 7 bases, J shed 3 bases, and the junction held 9 bases outside the gene matches. CDR3 length: 13 residues. Germline V gene data show CDR1 as SQVTM and CDR2 as ANQGSEA.

The chain uses TRBV16 and TRBJ2-1, with TRBD1 matching over 7 bases. The CDR3 length is 17 residues. After removal of 0 bases from V and 2 bases from J, the junction contained 7 bases not matched to a gene. Germline V lookup: CDR1 KGHSY, CDR2 FQNENV. The CDR3 region is CASSQSLTGTAYNEQFF. The DNA for the CDR3 is TGTGCCAGCAGCCAATCCCTCACCGGGACAGCCTACAATGAGCAGTTCTTC.

The chain has TRBV6-1 and TRBJ1-1; D remains ambiguous. This CDR3 is built from 15 residues. The V end was cut by 1 base, the J end by 4 bases, with 13 bases between. Germline V gives CDR1 MNHNS, CDR2 SASEGT. The CDR3 protein is CASSEDRGWSTEAFF. The CDR3 DNA reads as TGTGCCAGCAGTGAAGACCGGGGATGGAGCACTGAAGCTTTCTTT.

This chain links TRBV5-4 with TRBJ1-1; D is uncertain. Germline V gene lookup returns CDR1 SGHNT and CDR2 YYREEE (reference sequence). V was clipped by 0 bases and J by 0 bases, with 15 bases between them. The CDR3 is made up of 17 amino acids. CDR3 loop: CASSLGAGLIMNTEAFF. The CDR3 DNA reads TGTGCCAGCAGCTTGGGAGCAGGACTAATTATGAACACTGAAGCTTTCTTT. Based on the CDR3 plus reference TRBV5-4 and TRBJ1-1, the full variable domain is ETGVTQSPTHLIKTRGQQVTLRCSSQSGHNTVSWYQQALGQGPQFIFQYYREEENGRGNFPPRFSGLQFPNYSSELNVNALELDDSALYLCASSLGAGLIMNTEAFFGQGTRLTVV.

V usage is TRBV6-5 and J usage is TRBJ2-2; perhaps TRBD2 as D (5 bases). The germline gives CDR1 MNHEY, CDR2 SVGAGI. The CDR3 runs 12 residues. V dropped 8 bases and J dropped 1 base, with 5 bases sitting between them. CDR3 in DNA: TGTGCCAGCGAGGGGAACACCGGGGAGCTGTTTTTT. It codes for CASEGNTGELFF.

The V and J genes are TRBV10-2 and TRBJ2-7; TRBD1 is a possible D gene (5 bases). V was trimmed by 3 bases and J by 6 bases, leaving 15 bases between them. Germline V gene sequence: CDR1 WSHSY, CDR2 SAAADI. CDR3 length: 14 amino acids. The CDR3 DNA is TGCGCCAGCAGTGAAGCAGGGATGGTATTCGAGCAGTACTTC. This codes for CASSEAGMVFEQYF.

CDR3 protein: CASSRSRGQGDQPQHF. CDR3 bases: TGTGCCAGTAGTAGAAGCCGCGGACAGGGGGATCAGCCCCAGCATTTT. The chain joins TRBV19 to TRBJ1-5; TRBD1 agrees at 10 bases. This CDR3 is 16 amino acids long. V lost 4 bases, J lost 5 bases, and 8 bases stayed unmatched. The germline V gene has CDR1 LNHDA and CDR2 SQIVND (reference sequence).

The rearrangement joins TRBV5-4 to TRBJ2-3, with 8 bases matching TRBD2. J gave up 0 bases and V 6 bases, and 3 bases lay outside the gene matches. The CDR3 runs 14 residues. Germline V lookup: CDR1 SGHNT, CDR2 YYREEE (reference sequence). CDR3 DNA: TGTGCCAGCACCTTAGCGGGAAGCACAGATACGCAGTATTTT. This codes for CASTLAGSTDTQYF.

The CDR3 here is CASSSDGQTKTDTQYF. In nucleotides, the CDR3 is TGTGCCAGCAGCTCAGACGGACAGACCAAAACAGATACGCAGTATTTT. The genes are TRBV5-6 and TRBJ2-3; D is perhaps TRBD1 (6 bases). Germline V gene data show CDR1 as SGHDT and CDR2 as YYEEEE. This CDR3 is built from 16 residues. Trimming removed 3 bases from V and 3 bases from J, with 17 bases in between.

V usage is TRBV7-3 and J usage is TRBJ2-3; 10 bases agree with TRBD2. Losses at the gene ends were 8 bases for V and 4 bases for J; bases not matched to a gene: 6. This CDR3 has 14 residues. CDR1 is SGHTA and CDR2 is FQGTGA in the germline V gene. In nucleotides, the CDR3 is TGTGCCAGCCGGGCCAGCGGGGGGGCAGATACGCAGTATTTT. Translated: CASRASGGADTQYF.

This clone appeared once. At the DNA level, this CDR3 is encoded by other sequences in the same sample as well. The chain recombines TRBV3-1 (or the pseudogene TRBV3-2) with TRBJ1-5; 10 positions agree with TRBD1. The CDR3 has 16 residues. Germline V gene sequence: CDR1 LGHDT, CDR2 YNNKEL (reference sequence). V dropped 4 bases and J dropped 2; count of bases not matched to a gene: 5. CDR3 residues: CASSRSGTGGNQPQHF. CDR3 nucleotides: TGTGCCAGCAGCCGAAGCGGGACAGGGGGCAATCAGCCCCAGCATTTT.

The rearrangement uses TRBV4-1 and TRBJ1-1; D ambiguous. This CDR3 has 13 amino acids. V dropped 1 base and J dropped 4 bases, with 7 bases sitting between them. Germline V CDR1 and CDR2: MGHRA, YSYEKL. CDR3 in DNA: TGCGCCAGCAGCCAAGCTTTTTCCACTGAAGCTTTCTTT. It specifies CASSQAFSTEAFF.

The chain has TRBV2 and TRBJ1-5, with a possible D match to TRBD1 (6 bases). CDR1 and CDR2 from the germline V gene are SNHLY and FYNNEI. The CDR3 spans 16 residues. With 7 bases removed from V and 1 base from J, the gap between germline ends came to 17 bases. This CDR3 reads CASTEGGLRSNQPQHF. The CDR3 nucleotides are TGTGCCAGCACCGAGGGGGGACTACGGAGCAATCAGCCCCAGCATTTT.

This chain joins TRBV5-1 and TRBJ1-5; TRBD1 is a possible D gene (6 bases). Looked up from germline, CDR1 is SGHRS and CDR2 is YFSETQ. The CDR3 runs to 14 residues. Trimming stripped 5 bases from V and 3 bases from J, with 12 bases between. In DNA, the CDR3 is TGCGCCAGCAGTCACGGACAGACCAATCAGCCCCAGCATTTT. This encodes CASSHGQTNQPQHF. The full variable domain, with the rest looked up from reference TRBV5-1 and TRBJ1-5, is KAGVTQTPRYLIKTRGQQVTLSCSPISGHRSVSWYQQTPGQGLQFLFEYFSETQRNKGNFPGRFSGRQFSNSRSEMNVSTLELGDSALYLCASSHGQTNQPQHFGDGTRLSIL.